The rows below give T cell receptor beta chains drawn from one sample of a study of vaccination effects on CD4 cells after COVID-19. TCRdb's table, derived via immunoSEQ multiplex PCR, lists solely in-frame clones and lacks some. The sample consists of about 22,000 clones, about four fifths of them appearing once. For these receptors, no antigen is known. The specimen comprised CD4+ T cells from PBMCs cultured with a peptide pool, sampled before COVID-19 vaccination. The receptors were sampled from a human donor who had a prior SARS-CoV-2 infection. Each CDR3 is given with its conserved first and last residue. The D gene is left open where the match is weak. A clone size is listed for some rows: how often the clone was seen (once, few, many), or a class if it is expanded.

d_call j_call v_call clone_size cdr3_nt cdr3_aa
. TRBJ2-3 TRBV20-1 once TGCAGTGCTATCTTTCTAGATACGCAGTATTTT CSAIFLDTQYF
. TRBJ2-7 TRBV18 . TGTGCCAGCTCACCTATTAGCCGGTTCGAGCAGTACTTC CASSPISRFEQYF
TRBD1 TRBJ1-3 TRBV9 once TGTGCCAGCAGCGTAAATCCTACAGGGGATGGAAACACCATATATTTT CASSVNPTGDGNTIYF
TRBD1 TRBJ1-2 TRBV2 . TGTGCCAGCAATAAATTCTCCGGGACAGGGGCCCCTGGCTACACCTTC CASNKFSGTGAPGYTF
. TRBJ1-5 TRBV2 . TGTGCCAGCAGGAGAGACAGCAATCAGCCCCAGCATTTT CASRRDSNQPQHF
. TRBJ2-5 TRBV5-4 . TGTGCCAGCAGCGGGGGGCAGAGAGTCCAAGAGACCCAGTACTTC CASSGGQRVQETQYF
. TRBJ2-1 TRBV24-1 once TGTGCCACCAGCCGGGACGGTCTCTATGAGCAGTTCTTC CATSRDGLYEQFF
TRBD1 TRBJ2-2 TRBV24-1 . TGTGCCATCGGGACAGGGGCACGGAGAGGGGAGCTGTTTTTT CAIGTGARRGELFF
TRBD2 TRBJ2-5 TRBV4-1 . TGCGCCAGCAGCCAGCAACTAGCGGGGGACCAAGAGACCCAGTACTTC CASSQQLAGDQETQYF
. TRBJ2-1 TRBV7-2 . TGTGCCAGCAGCCTCGGGACCGCGTACAATGAGCAGTTCTTC CASSLGTAYNEQFF
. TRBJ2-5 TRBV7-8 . TGTGCCAGCAGCCGAGTAGGAAACCAAGAGACCCAGTACTTC CASSRVGNQETQYF
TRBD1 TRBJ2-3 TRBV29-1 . TGCAGCGTTGTTTGGGACAGGGCCACAGATACGCAGTATTTT CSVVWDRATDTQYF
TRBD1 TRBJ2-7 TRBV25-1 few TGTGCCAGCAGAGACAGGGGGCTGTCCTACGAGCAGTACTTC CASRDRGLSYEQYF
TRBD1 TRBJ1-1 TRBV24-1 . TGTGCCACCAGTAAAACCGGGACAGGGGCCAAGAACACTGAAGCTTTCTTT CATSKTGTGAKNTEAFF
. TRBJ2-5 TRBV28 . TGTGCCAGCAGTTTCCGGGGGCAGAGGGAGACCCAGTACTTC CASSFRGQRETQYF
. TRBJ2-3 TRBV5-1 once TGCGCCAGCAGCTCCACTAAAGGACTGGGAGGAACGCCGGGCACAGATACGCAGTATTTT CASSSTKGLGGTPGTDTQYF
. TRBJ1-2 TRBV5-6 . TGTGCCAGCAGTGTTTTCACAGGGCTCGGCTACACCTTC CASSVFTGLGYTF
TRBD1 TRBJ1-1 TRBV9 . TGTGCCAGCAGCGCCGCACAGGGGACCACTGAAGCTTTCTTT CASSAAQGTTEAFF
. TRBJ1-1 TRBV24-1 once TGTGCCACCAGTGATGGACTTAACACTGAAGCTTTCTTT CATSDGLNTEAFF
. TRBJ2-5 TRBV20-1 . TGCAGTGCTAGTCGGGGGAGTCGCGAGACCCAGTACTTC CSASRGSRETQYF
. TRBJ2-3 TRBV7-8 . TGTGCCAGCAGCCCAAAGGGGAATGTTTGGGAGCCGACTGTCACAGATACGCAGTATTTT CASSPKGNVWEPTVTDTQYF
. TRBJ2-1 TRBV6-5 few TGTGCCAGCGAGCCCTCGGGGAGGTCTTACAATGAGCAGTTCTTC CASEPSGRSYNEQFF
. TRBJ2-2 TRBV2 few TGTGCCAGCAGTGAGCAGCACCGGAGTTTCACCGGGGAGCTGTTTTTT CASSEQHRSFTGELFF
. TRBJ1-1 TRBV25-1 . TGTGCCAGCAGCTTCTCTCGTGGGGGCATGAACACTGAAGCTTTCTTT CASSFSRGGMNTEAFF
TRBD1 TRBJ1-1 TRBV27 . TGTGCCAGCAGTCCTGGACAGGGGCAGATGAACACTGAAGCTTTCTTT CASSPGQGQMNTEAFF
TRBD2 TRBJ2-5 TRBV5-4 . TGTGCCAGCAGCTCCGGGGGGGTCGGAGAGACCCAGTACTTC CASSSGGVGETQYF
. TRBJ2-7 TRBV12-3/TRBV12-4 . TGTGCCAGCGGCCGGAGGAGCTCCTACGAGCAGTACTTC CASGRRSSYEQYF
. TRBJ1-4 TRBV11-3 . TGTGCCAGCAGCTACCGGCACTCTCCAACTAATGAAAAACTGTTTTTT CASSYRHSPTNEKLFF
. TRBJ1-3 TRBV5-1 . TGCGCCAGCAGCGTCTTCGGGGGGCCCGACTCTGGAAACACCATATATTTT CASSVFGGPDSGNTIYF
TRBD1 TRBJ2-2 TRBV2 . TGTGCCATCACCTCCGGGACAGCGTACACCGGGGAGCTGTTTTTT CAITSGTAYTGELFF
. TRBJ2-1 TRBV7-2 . TGTGCCAGCAGCTTAGCGTGGGGGGCCTACAATGAGCAGTTCTTC CASSLAWGAYNEQFF
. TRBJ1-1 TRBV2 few TGTGCCAGCAGTCTCGCCCAAGTGAACACTGAAGCTTTCTTT CASSLAQVNTEAFF
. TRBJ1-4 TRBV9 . TGTGCCAGCAGCGTCTCCCCGACACGCCAGAGTGAAAAACTGTTTTTT CASSVSPTRQSEKLFF
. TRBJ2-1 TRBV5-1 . TGCGCCAGCAGCTCGCCCTCTGATGAGCAGTTCTTC CASSSPSDEQFF
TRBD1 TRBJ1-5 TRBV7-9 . TGTGCCAGCAGCTTGGCAGGGGGCTTTCAGCCCCAGCATTTT CASSLAGGFQPQHF
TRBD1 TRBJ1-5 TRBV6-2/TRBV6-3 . TGTGCCAGCAGTTACGAGACAGGGGAGGGTAGCAATCAGCCCCAGCATTTT CASSYETGEGSNQPQHF
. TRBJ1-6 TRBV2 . TGTGCCAGCATAGGTAGGGGACGTGCAGATTCACCCCTCCACTTT CASIGRGRADSPLHF